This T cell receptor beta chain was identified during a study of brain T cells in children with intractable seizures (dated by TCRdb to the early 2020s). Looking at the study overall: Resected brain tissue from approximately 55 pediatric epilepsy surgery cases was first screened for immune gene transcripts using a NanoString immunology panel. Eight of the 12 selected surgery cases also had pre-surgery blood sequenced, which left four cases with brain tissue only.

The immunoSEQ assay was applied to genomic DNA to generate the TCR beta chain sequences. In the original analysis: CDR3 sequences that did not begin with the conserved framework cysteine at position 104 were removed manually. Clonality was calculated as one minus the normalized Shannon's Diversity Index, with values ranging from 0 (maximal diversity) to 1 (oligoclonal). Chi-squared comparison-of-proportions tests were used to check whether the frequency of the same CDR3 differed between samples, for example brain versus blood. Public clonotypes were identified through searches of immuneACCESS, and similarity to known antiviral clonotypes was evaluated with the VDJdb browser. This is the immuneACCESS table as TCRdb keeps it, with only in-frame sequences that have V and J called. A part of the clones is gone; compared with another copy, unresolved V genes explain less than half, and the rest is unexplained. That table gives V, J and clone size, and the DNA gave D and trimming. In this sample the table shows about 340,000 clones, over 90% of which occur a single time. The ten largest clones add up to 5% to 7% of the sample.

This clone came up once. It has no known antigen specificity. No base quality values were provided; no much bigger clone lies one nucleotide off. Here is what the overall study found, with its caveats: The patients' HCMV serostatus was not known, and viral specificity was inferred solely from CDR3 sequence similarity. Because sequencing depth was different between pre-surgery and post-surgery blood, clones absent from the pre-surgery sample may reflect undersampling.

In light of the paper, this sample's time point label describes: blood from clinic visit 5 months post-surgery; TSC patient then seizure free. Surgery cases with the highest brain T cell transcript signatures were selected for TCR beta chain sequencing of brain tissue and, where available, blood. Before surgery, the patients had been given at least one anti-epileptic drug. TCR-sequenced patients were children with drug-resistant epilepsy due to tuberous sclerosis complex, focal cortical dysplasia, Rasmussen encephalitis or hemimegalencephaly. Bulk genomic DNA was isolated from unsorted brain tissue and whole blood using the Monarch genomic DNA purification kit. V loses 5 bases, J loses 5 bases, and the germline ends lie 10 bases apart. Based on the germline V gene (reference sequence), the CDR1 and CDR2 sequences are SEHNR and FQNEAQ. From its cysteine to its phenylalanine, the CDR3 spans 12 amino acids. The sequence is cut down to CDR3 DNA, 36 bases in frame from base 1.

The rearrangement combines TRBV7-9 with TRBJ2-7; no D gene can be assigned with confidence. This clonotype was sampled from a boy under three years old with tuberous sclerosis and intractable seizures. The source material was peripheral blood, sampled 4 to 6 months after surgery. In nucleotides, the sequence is TGTGCCAGCAGCCTTAGGGCCCACGAGCAGTACTTC. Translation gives CASSLRAHEQYF.